A single T cell receptor beta chain is shown here with its context. Some clones are missing from TCRdb's copy, which holds only in-frame ones; the method was immunoSEQ multiplex PCR. The data show under 200,000 clones, with 89% seen just once and around 8% held by the top ten. The sample is drawn from a study of blood T cell repertoires in COVID-19. For the study at large: T cells, B-cell-depleted T cells, or PBMCs provided the cDNA or gDNA that served as material.

The CDR3 spans 12 residues. Germline loops: CDR1 SEHNR, CDR2 FQNEAQ (reference sequence). The V end lost 5 bases, the J end lost 6 bases, and 10 bases lay between the germline ends. Before being deemed recovered, Cohort 3 donors had two negative PCRs, clearance, or symptom resolution. The sample taken for sequencing was PBMCs or T cells enriched from blood (not recorded which). The sequence derives from a woman between 18 and 30 years old who had recovered from COVID-19. The chain links TRBV7-9 to TRBJ1-1; D is unresolved. The CDR3 DNA is TGTGCCAGCAGCCCCGCCCAGTCTGAAGCTTTCTTT. Amino acids: CASSPAQSEAFF. The whole variable domain, filled in from reference TRBV7-9 and TRBJ1-1, reads DTGVSQNPRHKITKRGQNVTFRCDPISEHNRLYWYRQTLGQGPEFLTYFQNEAQLEKSRLLSDRFSAERPKGSFSTLEIQRTEQGDSAMYLCASSPAQSEAFFGQGTRLTVV.